These 15 T cell receptor beta chains were all obtained from the same sample, sequenced in a study of blood T cell repertoires in COVID-19. Repertoires were generated with immunoSEQ multiplex PCR, while TCRdb's copy carries only in-frame clones and drops some. The table shows approximately 190,000 clones, with less than 85% occurring only once. The sequenced sample consisted of PBMCs or T cells enriched from blood (not recorded which). All receptors derive from a woman aged 55-69 years with acute COVID-19.

CDR3 loop: CASSHGRIRTVYGYTF. The CDR3 nucleotides read TGCGCCAGCAGCCACGGAAGGATCAGGACAGTCTATGGCTACACCTTC. This chain uses TRBV4-3 with TRBJ1-2; D may be TRBD1 (6 bases). The CDR3 sequence is 16 residues long. Trimming pared 3 bases from V and 4 bases from J, leaving 18 bases between. Germline assignment: CDR1 LGHNA and CDR2 YSLEER.

This sequence joins TRBV12-3 or TRBV12-4 and TRBJ2-7; D is unclear. The CDR3 has 13 amino acids. Trimming removed 2 bases at V and 3 bases at J, with 8 bases between. The CDR3 spells CASSLSEDYEQYF. CDR3 bases: TGTGCCAGCAGTTTAAGTGAGGACTACGAGCAGTACTTC.

For this clone: The junction and the germline gene differ at one end; a read error may be behind it. The chain joins TRBV27 to TRBJ1-1; D is possibly TRBD1 (6 bases). The CDR3 is made up of 17 amino acids. Germline CDR1 is MNHEY and CDR2 is SMNVEV (reference sequence). This CDR3 is CASSLFKRGGLNPEAFF. CDR3 bases: TGTGCCAGCAGTTTGTTCAAAAGGGGGGGCTTGAACCCTGAAGCTTTCTTT.

The chain links TRBV5-5 to TRBJ1-2; D is ambiguous. Germline V CDR1 and CDR2: SGHKS, YYEKEE (reference sequence). The CDR3 has 13 residues. Trimming shortened V by 0 bases and J by 8 bases, and 11 bases separated the two germline ends. For the CDR3, the DNA is TGTGCCAGCAGCTTGGGCCGGCAGGAAGGCTACACCTTC. Translated: CASSLGRQEGYTF.

The genes are TRBV18 and TRBJ2-7, with D perhaps matching TRBD2 (6 bases). This CDR3 has 16 amino acids. The germline CDR1 and CDR2 sequences are KGHSH and LQKENI. V gave up 2 bases and J gave up 1 base, with 15 bases separating them. The CDR3 region is CASSPTGAGSSYEQYF. The CDR3 bases are TGTGCCAGCTCACCAACCGGGGCGGGATCGTCCTACGAGCAGTACTTC.

CDR3 coding DNA: TGTGCCAGCAGCTTATCAGGGGCGGGAGTCTGGGAGACCCAGTACTTC. The encoded protein is CASSLSGAGVWETQYF. V and J are TRBV7-2 and TRBJ2-5, with a possible D match to TRBD2 (7 bases). Germline CDR1 and CDR2: SGHTA and FQGNSA. Trimming cost V 2 bases and J 5 bases, with 18 bases left between them. There are 16 residues in the CDR3.

This chain links TRBV11-3 with TRBJ2-1; 7 nucleotides match TRBD2. Losses at the gene ends were 2 bases for V and 7 bases for J; bases not matched to a gene: 8. This CDR3 contains 15 residues. Germline CDR1 and CDR2: SGHNT and YENEEA. Here the CDR3 reads CASSLRGAGNNEQFF. The CDR3 region has the DNA TGTGCCAGCAGCTTACGGGGAGCGGGAAATAATGAGCAGTTCTTC.

The genes are TRBV5-4 and TRBJ2-3; 9 positions match TRBD2. This CDR3 comprises 17 residues. V lost 1 base to trimming and J lost 4 bases; unmatched junction nucleotides: 10. Germline CDR1 reads SGHNT; CDR2 reads YYREEE (reference sequence). This chain's CDR3 is CASSLLRGGPGADTQYF. Here the CDR3 DNA reads TGTGCCAGCAGCTTGCTGCGGGGGGGCCCAGGGGCAGATACGCAGTATTTT.

The rearrangement links TRBV4-3 to TRBJ1-2; D gene ambiguous. The CDR3 length is 15 residues. Trimming left V 0 bases short and J 2 bases short, with 10 bases between. From germline, CDR1 is LGHNA and CDR2 YSLEER. CDR3 loop: CASSQDDGGNYGYTF. The CDR3 DNA follows: TGCGCCAGCAGCCAAGATGATGGAGGGAACTATGGCTACACCTTC.

V gene TRBV11-2 combines with J gene TRBJ2-1; D may be TRBD2 (6 bases). The V end was cut by 10 bases, the J end by 3 bases, with 16 bases between. Germline CDR1 is SGHAT and CDR2 is FQNNGV. The CDR3 has 14 residues. DNA of the CDR3: TGTGCCACAAAACCGGGACTTGACTACAATGAGCAGTTCTTC. Translating gives CATKPGLDYNEQFF.

This chain connects TRBV10-2 to TRBJ1-1, with no clear D. V dropped 5 bases and J dropped 2 bases, with 12 bases sitting between them. Germline lookup yields CDR1 WSHSY and CDR2 SAAADI. The CDR3 is made up of 14 amino acids. The DNA of the CDR3 is TGCGCCAGCAGTTCGGTCACCCCCAACACTGAAGCTTTCTTT. It encodes CASSSVTPNTEAFF.

The genes are TRBV20-1 and TRBJ2-7; no reliable D call. Trimming shortened V by 2 bases and J by 6 bases, and 8 bases separated the two germline ends. Germline V gene sequence: CDR1 DFQATT, CDR2 SNEGSKA (reference sequence). CDR3 size: 11 residues. Here the CDR3 DNA reads TGCAGTGCTAGATCGGGTTTCGAGCAGTACGTC. This sequence encodes CSARSGFEQYV.

This clone has more than one count but fewer than ten. The V gene is TRBV29-1, the J gene TRBJ1-1, with 8 positions matching TRBD1. V was clipped by 6 bases and J by 6 bases; unmatched bases: 9. The CDR3 extends over 13 amino acids. Germline lookup yields CDR1 SQVTM and CDR2 ANQGSEA. The CDR3 DNA reads as TGCAGCGTCGGACAGGGCTCTAACGCTGAAGCTTTCTTT. This translates into CSVGQGSNAEAFF.

This chain joins TRBV5-5 and TRBJ2-2; no definite D call. This CDR3 has 13 amino acids. Germline values: CDR1 SGHKS, CDR2 YYEKEE (reference sequence). Trimming left V 1 base short and J 3 bases short, with 4 bases between. The CDR3 DNA reads as TGTGCCAGCAGCTTGACAGACACCGGGGAGCTGTTTTTT. It yields the protein CASSLTDTGELFF.

This chain links TRBV5-4 with TRBJ1-3; 9 bases agree with TRBD1. The J segment lost 3 bases and the V segment lost 4 bases, leaving 5 bases of the junction unmatched. The CDR3 is 15 residues long. Germline loops: CDR1 SGHNT, CDR2 YYREEE (reference sequence). The CDR3 nucleotides are TGTGCCAGCAGCCGGACAGGGGCGAATGGAAACACCATATATTTT. It yields the protein CASSRTGANGNTIYF.